This record concerns one T cell receptor (beta chain) sequence. Its binding antigen is unknown. Base-call qualities are not available, and no considerably larger clone is one nucleotide away. This sample stems from a study of shared clonotypes between healthy human individuals (dated by TCRdb to about 2020). Describing the broader study: The cohort included three men and two women between 18 and 49 years of age. Per donor, leukapheresis produced somewhere between about 0.94 and 8.9 billion PBMCs. The study deeply sequenced blood TCR repertoires of several healthy adults to estimate repertoire size and the extent of clonotype sharing between individuals. To increase sequencing depth and limit assay-specific biases, TCR repertoire library preparation and sequencing were carried out by different laboratories using diverse techniques. What the work shows at the level of the full study, not this receptor alone: Based on pairwise subsampling, the degree of clonotype sharing among donors was expected to be affected by sequencing depth. Only blood was sampled, and tissue TCR repertoires likely differ from those in blood. The small number of donors limited the genetic and exposure-history diversity represented.

The donors were healthy, HIV-negative adults who had no recently reported acute infections or vaccinations. Every donor was a Caucasian adult living in Nashville, Tennessee, USA. In the unsorted samples, 85 million to 100 million PBMCs were counted, and genomic DNA was extracted using the QIAamp DNA Blood Mini kit. Blood was obtained by leukapheresis, after which PBMCs were separated by Ficoll-Histopaque density gradient centrifugation and cryopreserved in liquid nitrogen vapor phase. Using the deep immunoSEQ assay, multiplex PCR amplified TCR CDR3 regions from genomic DNA. For each cell subset, the extracted genomic DNA was distributed evenly across all wells of several immunoSEQ 96-well plates, and each plate served as one replicate. For unsorted PBMC, around 310 ng of genomic DNA, equivalent to tens of thousands of T cell genomes, went into each replicate PCR. Unsorted PBMC genomic DNA was sequenced across ten immunoSEQ deep assay plates. Purified libraries were measured with a Qubit 3.0 fluorometer, size-checked on a Bioanalyzer 2100, and measured again with the KAPA Library Quantification kit. A separate single-read 150-cycle Illumina NextSeq 550 flow cell was used to sequence each immunoSEQ 96-well plate. Per the authors' processing: Because the immunoSEQ output held only junctional sequences and lacked quality scores, the filtering could not match the filtering applied to full-length reads. Sequences were annotated with PyIR, a Python wrapper for IgBLAST v1.9, using IMGT germline references to assign V/J genes and CDR3. Reads were filtered out if the reads had weak V/J assignments (E-value above 1e-6), no CDR3, stop codons, out-of-frame junctions, or ambiguous translated residues. V3J clonotypes were defined as sequences sharing an identical inferred V gene, J gene, and CDR3 amino acid sequence. Percentage overlap between repertoires was calculated by dividing the number of shared unique clonotypes by the size of the smaller repertoire. Three approaches were used to assess repertoire richness: RTK rarefaction, the Chao1 estimator, and Recon v2.1 estimates of unobserved clonotypes. The table comes from immuneACCESS by way of TCRdb, which keeps in-frame sequences with V and J called. Part of the clones is missing from these tables; in studies checked, under half for an unresolved V gene and the rest for unknown reasons. Clone size and the V and J calls come from that table; the DNA yielded D and trimming. The sample contains around 500,000 clones, almost 80% of them found a single time. The ten biggest clones cover about 12% of the sample.

V and J are trimmed by 0 bases and 5 bases, and the gene matches miss 6 bases of the junction. The germline V gene encodes CDR1 LGHNA and CDR2 YNFKEQ. From the cysteine up to the phenylalanine, the CDR3 has a length of 15 residues. Just CDR3 DNA is preserved here, 45 bases in frame from base 1. This chain joins TRBV4-2 to TRBJ2-7; 8 of the junction bases match TRBD1. Material: PBMCs. The source of this sequence is a middle-aged woman in good health. Some clones in this sample may be carry-over from other donors' samples. The sequenced DNA: TGTGCCAGCAGCCAAGATAGAGACAGGGGTAACGAGCAGTACTTC. Translated, it reads CASSQDRDRGNEQYF.